This T cell receptor (beta chain) was sequenced in a study of response to subunit inactivated influenza vaccine. Study-wide points: There was a suggestion from the authors that each seasonal influenza vaccination recruits few new T cells.

Germline CDR1 and CDR2: SGDLS and YYNGEE. V was clipped by 0 bases and J by 7 bases; unmatched bases: 7. There are 16 residues in the CDR3. Of note for this clonotype: Its antigen is unknown.

TCRdb processed the RT-PCR reads anew with MiXCR; each CDR3 protein has one entry. This table holds roughly 700,000 distinct CDR3 sequences, approximately 15% found once. The material sequenced was PBMCs from blood, taken 14 days before vaccination. This TCR came from a man in his fifties or sixties who received an inactivated influenza vaccine. The chain couples TRBV9 to TRBJ1-5; 10 bases align to TRBD1. CDR3 protein: CASSVGTGGTGQPQHF. CDR3 DNA sequence: TGTGCCAGCAGCGTAGGGACAGGGGGTACCGGCCAGCCCCAGCATTTT.